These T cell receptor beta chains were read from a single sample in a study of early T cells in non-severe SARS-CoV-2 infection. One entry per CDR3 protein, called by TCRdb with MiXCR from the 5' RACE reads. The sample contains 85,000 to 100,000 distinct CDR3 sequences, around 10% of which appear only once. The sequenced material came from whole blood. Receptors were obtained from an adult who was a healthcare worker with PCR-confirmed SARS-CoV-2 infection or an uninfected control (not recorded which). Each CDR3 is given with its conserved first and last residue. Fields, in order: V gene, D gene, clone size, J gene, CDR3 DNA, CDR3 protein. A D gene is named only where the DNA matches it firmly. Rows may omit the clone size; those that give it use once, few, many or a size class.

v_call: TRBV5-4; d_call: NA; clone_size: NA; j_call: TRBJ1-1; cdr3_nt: TGTGCCAGCAGCTTGGCCGGACACACGAACACTGAAGCTTTCTTT; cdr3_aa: CASSLAGHTNTEAFF
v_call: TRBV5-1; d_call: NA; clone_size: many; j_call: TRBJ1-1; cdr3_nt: TGCGCCAGCAGCGCGGGAGCGAACACTGAAGCTTTCTTT; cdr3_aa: CASSAGANTEAFF
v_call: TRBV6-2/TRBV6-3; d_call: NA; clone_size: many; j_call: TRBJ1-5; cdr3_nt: TGTGCCAGCAGAGCGGGGGCGCCGCGCAATCAGCCCCAGCATTTT; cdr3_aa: CASRAGAPRNQPQHF
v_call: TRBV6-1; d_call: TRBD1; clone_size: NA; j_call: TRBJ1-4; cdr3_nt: TGTGCCAGCAGTAACACAGGGGCTAATGAAAAACTGTTTTTT; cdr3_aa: CASSNTGANEKLFF
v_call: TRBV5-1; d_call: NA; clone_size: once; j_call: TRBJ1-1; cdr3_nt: TGCGCCAGCAGCTTGGTTTCCGGGACGAACACTGAAGCTTTCTTT; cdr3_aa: CASSLVSGTNTEAFF
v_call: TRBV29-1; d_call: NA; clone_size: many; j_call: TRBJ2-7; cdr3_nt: TGCAGCGTTGAGGGCGGGGACTCCTACGAGCAGTACTTC; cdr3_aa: CSVEGGDSYEQYF
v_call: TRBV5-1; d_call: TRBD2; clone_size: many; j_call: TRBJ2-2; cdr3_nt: TGCGCCAGCAGCTTGGCCGGGAGGGATTTTTCCACCGGGGAGCTGTTTTTT; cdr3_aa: CASSLAGRDFSTGELFF
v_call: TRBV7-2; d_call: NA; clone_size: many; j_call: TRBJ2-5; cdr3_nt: TGTGCCAGCAGCCCTTCCCCTGGGACCCAGTACTTC; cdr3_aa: CASSPSPGTQYF
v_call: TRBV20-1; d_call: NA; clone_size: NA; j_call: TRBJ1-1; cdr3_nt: TGCAGTGCTAGGGCGACAGGTGAAGCTTTCTTT; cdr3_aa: CSARATGEAFF
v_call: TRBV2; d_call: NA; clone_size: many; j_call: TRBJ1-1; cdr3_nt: TGTGCCAGCAGCGGAACAGGGAGTACTGAAGCTTTCTTT; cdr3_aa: CASSGTGSTEAFF
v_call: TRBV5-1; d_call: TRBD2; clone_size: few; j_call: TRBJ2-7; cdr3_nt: TGCGCCAGCAGCTTGACGGGACTAGCGGGCTACGAGCAGTACTTC; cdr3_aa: CASSLTGLAGYEQYF
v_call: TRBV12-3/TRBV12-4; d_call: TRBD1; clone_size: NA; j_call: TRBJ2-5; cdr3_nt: TGTGCCAGCAGTTCCAGGACAGGGAGACAAGAGACCCAGTACTTC; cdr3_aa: CASSSRTGRQETQYF
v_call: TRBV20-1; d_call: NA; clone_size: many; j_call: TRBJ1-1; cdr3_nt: TGCAGTGCTAGAGATGGTACAATGAACACTGAAGCTTTCTTT; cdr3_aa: CSARDGTMNTEAFF
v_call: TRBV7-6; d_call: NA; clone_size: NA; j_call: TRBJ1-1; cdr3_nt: TGTGCCAGCAGCTTGAGGGGCATGAACACTGAAGCTTTCTTT; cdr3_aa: CASSLRGMNTEAFF
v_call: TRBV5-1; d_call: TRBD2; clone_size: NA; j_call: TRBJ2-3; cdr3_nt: TGCGCCAGCAGCCCCACACCCCCGGGCGGGGGAACTAGCACAGATACGCAGTATTTT; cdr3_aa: CASSPTPPGGGTSTDTQYF
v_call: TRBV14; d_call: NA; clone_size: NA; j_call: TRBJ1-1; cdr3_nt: TGTGCCAGCAGCCAAGCATACAGGGAAAAATGGTACACTGAAGCTTTCTTT; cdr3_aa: CASSQAYREKWYTEAFF
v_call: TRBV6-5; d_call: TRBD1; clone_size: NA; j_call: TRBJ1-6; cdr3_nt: TGTGCCAGCAGGGAGGACAGGTCCTATAATTCACCCCTCCACTTT; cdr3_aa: CASREDRSYNSPLHF
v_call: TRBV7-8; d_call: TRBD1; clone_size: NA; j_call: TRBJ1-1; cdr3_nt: TGTGCCAGCAGCTTCAGGGACAGGGACACTGAAGCTTTCTTT; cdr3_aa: CASSFRDRDTEAFF
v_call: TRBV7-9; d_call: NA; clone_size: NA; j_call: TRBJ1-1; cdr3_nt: TGTGCCAGCAGCTTCACCGGGACGGAGGGGAACACTGAAGCTTTCTTT; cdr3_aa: CASSFTGTEGNTEAFF
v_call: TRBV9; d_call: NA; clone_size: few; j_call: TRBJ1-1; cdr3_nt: TGTGCCAGCAGCGTTTTTACTTGGAGTGAAGCTTTCTTT; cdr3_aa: CASSVFTWSEAFF
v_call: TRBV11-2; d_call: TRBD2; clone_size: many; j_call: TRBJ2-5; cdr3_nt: TGTGCCAGCAGCGTGGGGGGACTAGCGGAGAAAGAGACCCAGTACTTC; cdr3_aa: CASSVGGLAEKETQYF
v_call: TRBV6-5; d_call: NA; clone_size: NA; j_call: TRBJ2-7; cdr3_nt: TGTGTCAGCAGTTCCCGGCTCCGAACCTACGAGCAGTACTTC; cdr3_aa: CVSSSRLRTYEQYF
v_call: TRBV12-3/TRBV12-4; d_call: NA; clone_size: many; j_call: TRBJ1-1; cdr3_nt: TGTGCCAGCAGCACGATTAGCCGGGCTTTCTTT; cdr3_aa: CASSTISRAFF